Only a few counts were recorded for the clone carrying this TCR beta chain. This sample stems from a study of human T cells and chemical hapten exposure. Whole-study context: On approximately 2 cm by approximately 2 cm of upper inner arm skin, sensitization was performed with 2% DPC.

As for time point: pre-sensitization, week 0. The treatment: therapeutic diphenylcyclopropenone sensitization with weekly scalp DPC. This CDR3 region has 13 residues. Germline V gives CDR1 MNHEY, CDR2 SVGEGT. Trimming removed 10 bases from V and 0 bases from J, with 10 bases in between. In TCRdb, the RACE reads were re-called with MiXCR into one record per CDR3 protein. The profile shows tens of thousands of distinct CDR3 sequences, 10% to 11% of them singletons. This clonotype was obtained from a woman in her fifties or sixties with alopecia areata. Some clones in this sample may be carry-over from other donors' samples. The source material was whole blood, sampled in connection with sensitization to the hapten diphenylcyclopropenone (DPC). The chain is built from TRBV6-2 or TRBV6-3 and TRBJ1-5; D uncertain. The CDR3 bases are TGTGCCACCGGTCGGAATAGCAATCAGCCCCAGCATTTT. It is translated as CATGRNSNQPQHF.